This T cell receptor beta chain was identified during a study of graft-versus-host responses after intestinal transplantation. Overall study context: Multivisceral, liver-intestinal, or isolated intestinal grafts went to recipients.

Profiling relied on immunoSEQ multiplex PCR, and the TCRdb table lists in-frame clones only, not all of them. The sample has some 39,000 clones; approximately 95% are singletons. Trimming pared 4 bases from V and 3 bases from J, leaving 7 bases between. The CDR3 loop spans 13 amino acids. Germline V lookup: CDR1 WNHNN, CDR2 SYGVQD (reference sequence). The specimen comprised PBMCs, sampled 700 to 850 days after intestinal transplantation. The V gene is TRBV10-1, the J gene TRBJ2-1, with D possibly being TRBD2 (5 bases). The receptor comes from a human patient who received an intestinal transplant, so some T cells may come from the graft donor. The chain's CDR3 is CASSAGFYNEQFF. The CDR3 bases are TGCGCCAGCAGTGCGGGGTTCTACAATGAGCAGTTCTTC.